This is a list of T cell receptor beta chains from one sample in a study of shared clonotypes between healthy human individuals. TCRdb's table, derived via immunoSEQ multiplex PCR, lists solely in-frame clones and lacks some. Of approximately 2,000,000 clones listed, about nine tenths are singletons. Sequencing was performed on naive CD4+ T cells from PBMCs. The source is a man younger than 35 in good health. Some clones in this sample may be carry-over from other donors' samples. The conserved cysteine and the conserved F or W are not part of the CDR3 here. Fields, in order: J gene, clone size, V gene, CDR3 protein. Some rows mark clone size as missing; the rest say once, few, many or name a class of expanded clone.

>TRBJ2-4|-|TRBV7-9
ASSPITGPLRAKNIQY
>TRBJ2-1|-|TRBV4-3
ASSQTGTGYNEQF
>TRBJ1-1|-|TRBV5-6
ASSLADRGGTEAF
>TRBJ2-1|-|TRBV5-1
ASSPLGGVNEQF
>TRBJ2-1|-|TRBV14
ASSQDWLAGYNEQF
>TRBJ2-1|-|TRBV2
ASSEIGLAGGNEQF
>TRBJ2-7|-|TRBV11-1
ASSSGTQGSYEQY
>TRBJ1-4|-|TRBV10-3
ATSGTGKSGTEKLF
>TRBJ2-3|-|TRBV5-1
ASSLAGSDGDTQY
>TRBJ2-7|-|TRBV7-2
ASSLEVTSGRGLEQY
>TRBJ1-4|-|TRBV7-9
ASSSPGPSNEKLF
>TRBJ1-4|-|TRBV5-4
ASSRKGGGNEKLF
>TRBJ1-4|-|TRBV4-2
ASSQDWTATNEKLF
>TRBJ1-1|-|TRBV28
ASTYWRSQVTEAF
>TRBJ2-7|once|TRBV28
ASSGGLAREQY
>TRBJ2-7|-|TRBV28
ASRTGMPEQY
>TRBJ2-7|-|TRBV7-3
ASSHSGTTWNEQY